The rows below give T cell receptor beta chains drawn from one sample of a study of cytomegalovirus exposure and HLA in healthy donors. Generated by immunoSEQ multiplex PCR, the TCRdb table keeps only in-frame clones and is missing some. The sample lists about 190,000 clones, 65% to 80% occurring once. Sequenced material: PBMCs. These receptors originate from a woman aged 40 to 55 in good health and CMV-seronegative. CDR3s include the opening cysteine and the closing phenylalanine or tryptophan. Each record gives: D gene, clone size, CDR3 length, V gene, J gene, CDR3 DNA, CDR3 protein. The D gene is left open where the match is weak. Clone size is stated in some rows and not others, as once, few, many or a class when expanded.

>NA|NA|14|TRBV5-1|TRBJ2-7
TGCGCCAGCAGCTTGGAGGCGGGCCCCAACGAGCAGTACTTC
CASSLEAGPNEQYF
>NA|NA|12|TRBV19|TRBJ2-5
TGTGCCAGTAGCCCTGACGGGGAGACCCAGTACTTC
CASSPDGETQYF
>NA|once|15|TRBV7-9|TRBJ1-4
TGTGCCAGCAGCTTCCCGTCAGCAACTAATGAAAAACTGTTTTTT
CASSFPSATNEKLFF
>TRBD1|NA|15|TRBV5-4|TRBJ2-2
TGTGCCAGCAGCTCCGGGACAGGGGTCCCCGGGGAGCTGTTTTTT
CASSSGTGVPGELFF
>NA|NA|13|TRBV28|TRBJ1-2
TGTGCCAGCACCCAGGGGCAGAAATATGGCTACACCTTC
CASTQGQKYGYTF
>NA|NA|13|TRBV11-2|TRBJ2-1
TGTGCCAGCAGCTTCGACAGTTCCAATGAGCAGTTCTTC
CASSFDSSNEQFF
>NA|NA|12|TRBV12-5|TRBJ1-2
TGTGCTAGTGGTCCCCCAGGCTATGGCTACACCTTC
CASGPPGYGYTF
>NA|NA|18|TRBV12-5|TRBJ2-1
TGTGCTAGTGGCAGAGATAGGGGTCCGGTAAACATTAACAATGAGCAGTTCTTC
CASGRDRGPVNINNEQFF
>NA|NA|13|TRBV9|TRBJ2-3
TGTGCCAGCAACGTAGCCCCTAATCTACCTGAGTATTTT
CASNVAPNLPEYF
>NA|NA|13|TRBV11-2|TRBJ2-5
TGTGCCAGCAGCTTAGGACATCAAGAGACCCAGTACTTC
CASSLGHQETQYF
>NA|NA|14|TRBV5-6|TRBJ1-1
TGTGCCAGCAGCTTAACAGGTTTTCACACTGAAGCTTTCTTT
CASSLTGFHTEAFF
>NA|NA|14|TRBV5-1|TRBJ2-2
TGCGCCAGCAGCCTTCGGACAGATCCCGGGGAGCTGTTTTTT
CASSLRTDPGELFF
>TRBD2|few|15|TRBV5-1|TRBJ2-1
TGCGCCAGCAGCCTGGGACTAGCGGGAGTGGCTGAGCAGTTCTTC
CASSLGLAGVAEQFF
>NA|once|13|TRBV19|TRBJ2-5
TGTGCCAGTAGTATTCCCCGGGGGGAGACCCAGTACTTC
CASSIPRGETQYF
>NA|few|14|TRBV7-2|TRBJ1-5
TGTGCCAGCAGCTTATGGGAGGGGGATCAGCCCCAGCATTTT
CASSLWEGDQPQHF
>TRBD1|NA|17|TRBV27|TRBJ1-5
TGTGCCAGCAGTTTAAGTAGACCGGGACAGGGGAAGAGTGCCCAGCATTTT
CASSLSRPGQGKSAQHF
>TRBD1|few|16|TRBV7-8|TRBJ1-5
TGTGCCAGCAGCCCGGGGACAGGGGTTCCCAATCAGCCCCAGCATTTT
CASSPGTGVPNQPQHF
>TRBD1|NA|14|TRBV4-3|TRBJ2-1
TGCGCCAGCAGCCAACCAGGGGGCCTCGGTGAGCAGTTCTTC
CASSQPGGLGEQFF
>NA|NA|12|TRBV6-5|TRBJ2-3
TGTGCCAGCAACGCCGGGAGTCAACCGCAGTATTTT
CASNAGSQPQYF
>NA|NA|15|TRBV7-2|TRBJ2-1
TGTGCCAGCAGCTTAGCGTGGGTAGCCAACAATGAGCAGTTCTTC
CASSLAWVANNEQFF
>TRBD1|NA|14|TRBV27|TRBJ1-2
TGTGCCAGCACAACCCGGGACAGGGTACGTGGCTACACCTTC
CASTTRDRVRGYTF
>NA|NA|13|TRBV7-3|TRBJ1-1
TGTGCCAGCAGCTCGGACAGGAACACTGAAGCTTTCTTT
CASSSDRNTEAFF